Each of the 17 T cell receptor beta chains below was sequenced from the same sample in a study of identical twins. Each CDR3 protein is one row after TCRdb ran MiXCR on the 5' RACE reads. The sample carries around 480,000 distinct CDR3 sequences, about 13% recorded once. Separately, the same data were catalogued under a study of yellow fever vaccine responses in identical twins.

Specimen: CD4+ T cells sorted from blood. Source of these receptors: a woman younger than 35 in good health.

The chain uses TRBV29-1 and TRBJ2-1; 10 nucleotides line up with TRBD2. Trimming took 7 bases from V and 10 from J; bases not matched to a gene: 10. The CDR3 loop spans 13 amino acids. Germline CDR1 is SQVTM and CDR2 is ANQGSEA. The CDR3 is CSGGASGGVEQFF. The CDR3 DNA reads TGCAGCGGAGGGGCTAGCGGGGGCGTAGAGCAGTTCTTC.

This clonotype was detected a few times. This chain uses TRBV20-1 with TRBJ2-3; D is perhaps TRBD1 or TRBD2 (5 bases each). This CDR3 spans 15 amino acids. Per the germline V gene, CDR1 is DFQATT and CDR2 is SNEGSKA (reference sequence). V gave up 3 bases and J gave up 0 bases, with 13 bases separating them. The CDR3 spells CSARDVWGSTDTQYF. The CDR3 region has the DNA TGCAGTGCTAGGGACGTATGGGGGAGCACAGATACGCAGTATTTT.

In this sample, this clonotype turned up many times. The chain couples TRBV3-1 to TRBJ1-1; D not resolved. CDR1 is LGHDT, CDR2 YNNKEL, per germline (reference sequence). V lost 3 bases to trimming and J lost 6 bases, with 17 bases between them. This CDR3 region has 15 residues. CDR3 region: CASSHWRGIGAEAFF. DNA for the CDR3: TGTGCCAGCAGCCATTGGAGAGGGATAGGCGCTGAAGCTTTCTTT.

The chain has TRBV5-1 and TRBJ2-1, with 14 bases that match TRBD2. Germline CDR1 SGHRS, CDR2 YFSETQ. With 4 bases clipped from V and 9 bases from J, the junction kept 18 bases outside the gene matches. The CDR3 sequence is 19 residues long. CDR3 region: CASSKMGTSGSLIPPEQFF. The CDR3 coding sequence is TGCGCCAGCAGCAAAATGGGGACTAGCGGGAGTCTTATCCCTCCTGAGCAGTTCTTC.

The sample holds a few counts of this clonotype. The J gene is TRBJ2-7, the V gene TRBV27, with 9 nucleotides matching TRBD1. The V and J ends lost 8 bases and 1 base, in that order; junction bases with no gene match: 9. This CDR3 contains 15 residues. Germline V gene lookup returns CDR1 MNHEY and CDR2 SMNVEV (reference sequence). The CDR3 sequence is CASSIPGQGSYEQYF. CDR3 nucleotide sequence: TGTGCCAGCTCCATTCCGGGACAGGGATCCTACGAGCAGTACTTC.

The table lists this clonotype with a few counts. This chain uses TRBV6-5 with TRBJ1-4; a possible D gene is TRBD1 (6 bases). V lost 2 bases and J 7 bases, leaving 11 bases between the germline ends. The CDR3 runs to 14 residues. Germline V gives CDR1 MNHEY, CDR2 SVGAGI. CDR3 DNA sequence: TGTGCCAGCAGTTACGAGGGCAGGGGTGAAAAACTGTTTTTT. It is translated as CASSYEGRGEKLFF.

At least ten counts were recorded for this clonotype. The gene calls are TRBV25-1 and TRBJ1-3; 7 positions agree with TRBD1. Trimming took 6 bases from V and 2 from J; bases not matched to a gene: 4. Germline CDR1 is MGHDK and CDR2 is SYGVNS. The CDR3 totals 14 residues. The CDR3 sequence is CASRHTGAGNTIYF. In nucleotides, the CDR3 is TGTGCCAGCAGACACACAGGGGCTGGAAACACCATATATTTT.

The CDR3 nucleotides are TGCGCCAGCAGCTTAGCAGGGTTTTCCTACAATGAGCAGTTCTTC. Translation: CASSLAGFSYNEQFF. This sequence joins TRBV5-1 and TRBJ2-1; a possible D gene is TRBD1 (5 bases). Germline-derived CDR1 and CDR2 are SGHRS and YFSETQ. The CDR3 contains 15 residues. Trimming removed 2 bases at V and 1 base at J, with 10 bases between.

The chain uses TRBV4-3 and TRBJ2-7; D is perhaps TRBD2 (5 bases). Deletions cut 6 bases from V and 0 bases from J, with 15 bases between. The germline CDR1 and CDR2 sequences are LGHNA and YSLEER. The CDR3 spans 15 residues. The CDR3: CASSLEAVGSYEQYF. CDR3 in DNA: TGCGCCAGCAGTTTAGAAGCGGTTGGCTCCTACGAGCAGTACTTC.

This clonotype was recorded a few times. CDR3 coding DNA: TGCGCCAGCAGCGCTCATCATGGGGCCTCCTATGGCTACACCTTC. Translation: CASSAHHGASYGYTF. V usage is TRBV4-3 and J usage is TRBJ1-2, with D tentatively TRBD1 (5 bases). CDR1 is LGHNA, CDR2 YSLEER, per germline. V shed 5 bases and J shed 4 bases, with 17 bases lying between them. The CDR3 consists of 15 residues.

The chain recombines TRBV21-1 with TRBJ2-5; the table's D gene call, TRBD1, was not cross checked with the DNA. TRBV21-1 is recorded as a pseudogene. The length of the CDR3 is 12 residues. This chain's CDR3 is CARDRDQETQYF. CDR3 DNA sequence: TGTGCCAGGGACAGGGACCAAGAGACCCAGTACTTC.

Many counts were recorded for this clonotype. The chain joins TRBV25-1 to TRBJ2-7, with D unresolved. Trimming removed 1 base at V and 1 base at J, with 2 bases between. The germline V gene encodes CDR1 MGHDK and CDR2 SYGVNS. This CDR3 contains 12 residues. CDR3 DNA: TGTGCCAGCAGTGAATCTTCCTACGAGCAGTACTTC. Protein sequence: CASSESSYEQYF.

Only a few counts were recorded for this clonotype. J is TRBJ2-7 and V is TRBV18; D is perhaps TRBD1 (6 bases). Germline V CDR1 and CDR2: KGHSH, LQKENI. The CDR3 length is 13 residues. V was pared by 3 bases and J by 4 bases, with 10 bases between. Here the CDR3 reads CASSPKQGYEQYF. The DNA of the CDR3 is TGTGCCAGCTCACCGAAACAGGGTTACGAGCAGTACTTC.

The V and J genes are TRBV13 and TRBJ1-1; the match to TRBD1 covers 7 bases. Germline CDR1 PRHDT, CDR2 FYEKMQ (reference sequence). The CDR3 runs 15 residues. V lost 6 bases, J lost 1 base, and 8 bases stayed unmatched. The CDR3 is CASSPDRVGNTEAFF. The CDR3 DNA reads TGTGCCAGCAGTCCAGACAGGGTGGGGAACACTGAAGCTTTCTTT.

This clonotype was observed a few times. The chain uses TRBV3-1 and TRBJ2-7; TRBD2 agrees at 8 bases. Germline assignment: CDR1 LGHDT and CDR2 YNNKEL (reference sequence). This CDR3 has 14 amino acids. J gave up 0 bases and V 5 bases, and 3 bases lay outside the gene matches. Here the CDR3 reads CASSNGGGSYEQYF. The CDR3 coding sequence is TGTGCCAGCAGCAACGGGGGGGGCTCCTACGAGCAGTACTTC.

The CDR3 nucleotides are TGTGCCAGCAGCTGGGGAAACATGGGTCTCATTCAGTACTTC. This codes for CASSWGNMGLIQYF. The chain joins TRBV28 to TRBJ2-4; D not resolved. This CDR3 is 14 amino acids long. Germline V CDR1 and CDR2: MDHEN, SYDVKM. V was trimmed by 6 bases and J by 9 bases, leaving 18 bases between them.

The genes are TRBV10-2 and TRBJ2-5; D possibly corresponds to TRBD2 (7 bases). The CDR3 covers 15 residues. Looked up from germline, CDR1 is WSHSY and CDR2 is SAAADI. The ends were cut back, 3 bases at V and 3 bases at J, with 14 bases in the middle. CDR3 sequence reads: CASSDVRGAEETQYF. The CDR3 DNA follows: TGCGCCAGCAGTGATGTTCGGGGGGCGGAAGAGACCCAGTACTTC.